Each of the 10 T cell receptor beta chains below was sequenced from the same sample in a study of STAT5B mutations in CD4+ large granular lymphocyte leukemia. Assay: immunoSEQ multiplex PCR; the TCRdb copy retains only in-frame clones and omits some. Of 48,000 or so clones listed, just over 70% are singletons. Sequencing used CD4+ T cells from blood buffy coats. The receptors were gathered from a human donor in good health.

The rearrangement uses TRBV7-9 and TRBJ1-2, with a weak D call TRBD1 (5 bases). CDR3 length: 19 amino acids. In germline, CDR1 is SEHNR, CDR2 FQNEAQ (reference sequence). V gave up 1 base and J gave up 4 bases, with 25 bases separating them. The CDR3: CASSLEVPGIPPLGYGYTF. In DNA form, the CDR3 reads TGTGCCAGCAGCTTAGAGGTTCCAGGGATCCCGCCTCTTGGCTATGGCTACACCTTC.

This sequence joins TRBV7-3 and TRBJ1-1, with 7 bases that match TRBD1. The CDR3 consists of 14 residues. CDR1 is SGHTA and CDR2 is FQGTGA in the germline V gene. V gave up 5 bases and J gave up 1 base; unmatched junction bases: 4. The CDR3 loop reads CASSLQGSNTEAFF. In DNA, the CDR3 is TGTGCCAGCAGCCTACAGGGGTCGAACACTGAAGCTTTCTTT.

The table lists this clone with a few counts. This chain uses TRBV5-1 with TRBJ2-3; TRBD2 matches at 8 bases. V was pared by 0 bases and J by 6 bases, with 0 bases of the junction left unmatched. The CDR3 has 13 residues. Germline V gene lookup returns CDR1 SGHRS and CDR2 YFSETQ. CDR3 in amino acids: CASSLERGDTQYF. CDR3 DNA: TGCGCCAGCAGCTTGGAGCGGGGGGATACGCAGTATTTT.

The chain couples TRBV15 to TRBJ2-3, with D uncertain. The CDR3 consists of 12 residues. V gave up 1 base and J gave up 4 bases, with 3 bases separating them. In germline, CDR1 is LNHNV, CDR2 YYDKDF (reference sequence). The CDR3, as DNA: TGTGCCACCAGCAGAGGGGCAGATACGCAGTATTTT. Protein: CATSRGADTQYF.

The V and J genes are TRBV6-1 and TRBJ2-5, with 15 bases aligning to TRBD2. Trimming at V came to 3 bases and at J to 2 bases, leaving 7 bases not matched to a gene. Germline CDR1 reads MNHNS; CDR2 reads SASEGT. The CDR3 spans 18 residues. Here the CDR3 reads CASSDGTSGGPSQETQYF. Here the CDR3 DNA reads TGTGCCAGCAGTGACGGGACTAGCGGGGGGCCTTCTCAAGAGACCCAGTACTTC.

The V and J genes are TRBV27 and TRBJ1-5; D unclear. V lost 7 bases and J 9 bases, leaving 25 bases between the germline ends. Germline V gives CDR1 MNHEY, CDR2 SMNVEV (reference sequence). This CDR3 contains 16 residues. CDR3 DNA sequence: TGTGCCAGCAAACGGACGGGAAAAAGAGACATGCTGCCCCAGCATTTT. Its translation: CASKRTGKRDMLPQHF.

CDR3 coding DNA: TGTGCCAGTACAAAAGAATCTGGAAACACCATATATTTT. Residues: CASTKESGNTIYF. This chain connects TRBV19 to TRBJ1-3; no clear D. The CDR3 contains 13 residues. V was cut by 7 bases and J by 1 base, with 8 bases left in between. The germline V gene has CDR1 LNHDA and CDR2 SQIVND (reference sequence).

The chain combines TRBV19 with TRBJ1-5; the D gene is possibly TRBD1 (5 bases). This CDR3 has 15 amino acids. V was shortened by 7 bases and J by 0 bases, with 13 bases between the two germline ends. Germline assignment: CDR1 LNHDA and CDR2 SQIVND (reference sequence). This CDR3 is CASKRTPYSNQPQHF. Written as DNA, the CDR3 is TGTGCCAGTAAGCGGACACCTTATAGCAATCAGCCCCAGCATTTT.

The J gene is TRBJ1-1, the V gene TRBV27; the D is unclear. The CDR3 length is 14 residues. Looked up from germline, CDR1 is MNHEY and CDR2 is SMNVEV (reference sequence). Trimming took off 7 bases at V and 0 bases at J, with 12 bases between the two ends. The CDR3 is CASKPYGMNTEAFF. The CDR3 region has the DNA TGTGCCAGCAAGCCCTATGGGATGAACACTGAAGCTTTCTTT.

The V and J genes are TRBV15 and TRBJ1-2; tentative D call: TRBD1 (6 bases). Germline V gene lookup returns CDR1 LNHNV and CDR2 YYDKDF (reference sequence). This CDR3 comprises 14 residues. V was shortened by 3 bases and J by 5 bases, with 13 bases between the two germline ends. The CDR3 region is CATSRGQGMYGYTF. The CDR3 region has the DNA TGTGCCACCAGCAGGGGGCAGGGGATGTATGGCTACACCTTC.